This T cell receptor beta chain comes out of a study of blood T cell repertoires in COVID-19. Overall study: In each case, the material was cDNA or gDNA derived from T cells, B-cell-depleted T cells, or PBMCs.

A few counts support this clone. Per germline, CDR1 GTSNPN and CDR2 SVGIG (reference sequence). Trimming stripped 2 bases from V and 9 bases from J, with 20 bases between. CDR3 size: 15 residues. The data were produced by immunoSEQ multiplex PCR, yet TCRdb's version contains in-frame clones alone and is incomplete. The table includes about 150,000 clones, 80% to 90% detected once. The clonotype originates from a human donor with acute or convalescent COVID-19. The donor label of this sample is uncertain. What was sequenced was peripheral blood. The chain is built from TRBV30 and TRBJ2-1, with D perhaps TRBD2 (6 bases). The CDR3 DNA is TGTGCCTGGAGTCCGGGCCTAACACTGCGGGGTGAGCAGTTCTTC. This sequence encodes CAWSPGLTLRGEQFF.